A single sample is the source of the 26 T cell receptor beta chains below, sequenced in a study of cytomegalovirus exposure and HLA in healthy donors. The PCR had 60 Vbeta and 13 Jbeta primers. Repertoires were generated with immunoSEQ multiplex PCR, while TCRdb's copy carries only in-frame clones and drops some. This sample has some 170,000 clones, with more than 60% found just once. Sequencing was performed on PBMCs. All receptors derive from a human donor in good health.

DNA of the CDR3: TGCGCCAGCAGCCAAGATTACTCCGAGCAGTACTTC. Translated, it gives CASSQDYSEQYF. The chain uses TRBV4-1 and TRBJ2-5; D remains unclear. TRBJ2-7 matches the DNA end more closely, so the J call is doubtful. The CDR3 has 12 amino acids. CDR1 is MGHRA, CDR2 YSYEKL, per germline.

Concerning this clone itself: The junction does not match germline at one end; this may be a read error. The chain recombines TRBV19 with TRBJ2-6; 8 nucleotides line up with TRBD2. The CDR3 totals 13 residues. Germline V gene sequence: CDR1 LNHDA, CDR2 SQIVND (reference sequence). The CDR3 DNA sequence: TGTGCCAGTAGTTTGCGGGGGGTCAACGTCCTGACTTTC. Translated: CASSLRGVNVLTF.

This chain uses TRBV19 with TRBJ1-2; D possibly corresponds to TRBD1 (6 bases). V lost 6 bases to trimming and J lost 4 bases, with 12 bases between them. Germline V gene lookup returns CDR1 LNHDA and CDR2 SQIVND (reference sequence). The CDR3 totals 13 residues. CDR3 nucleotides: TGTGCCAGTAGAAAAGACAGGCTCTATGGCTACACCTTC. Protein product: CASRKDRLYGYTF.

The chain combines TRBV20-1 with TRBJ2-5, with D unclear. The CDR3 is 11 residues long. CDR1 and CDR2 from the germline V gene are DFQATT and SNEGSKA (reference sequence). The CDR3 reads CSSGGTETQYF. As DNA, the CDR3 is TGCAGCTCTGGCGGTACGGAGACCCAGTACTTC.

This clone was seen only once. The chain carries TRBV5-5 and TRBJ2-3; 7 nucleotides line up with TRBD2. Germline V lookup: CDR1 SGHKS, CDR2 YYEKEE (reference sequence). This CDR3 has 15 residues. The trim removed 5 bases at V and 2 bases at J, leaving 8 bases unmatched. CDR3 sequence: CASRLTSGATDTQYF. The CDR3 DNA reads as TGTGCCAGCAGGTTGACCAGCGGGGCCACAGATACGCAGTATTTT.

The chain uses TRBV4-2 and TRBJ2-5, with 13 bases that match TRBD2. The CDR3 extends over 16 amino acids. Germline-derived CDR1 and CDR2 are LGHNA and YNFKEQ. V lost 2 bases and J lost 5; bases outside the gene matches: 5. The chain's CDR3 is CASSQTTSGGAETQYF. CDR3 coding DNA: TGTGCCAGCAGCCAAACCACTAGCGGGGGGGCGGAGACCCAGTACTTC.

This clone was seen a few times. The chain combines TRBV15 with TRBJ1-5; 7 bases agree with TRBD1. Germline CDR1 and CDR2: LNHNV and YYDKDF (reference sequence). The CDR3 has 17 amino acids. The junction had 9 bases not matched to a gene; V was cut back by 4 bases and J by 0 bases. Written as DNA, the CDR3 is TGTGCCACCAGCACGGGGACAGTGAAATATAGCAATCAGCCCCAGCATTTT. It is translated as CATSTGTVKYSNQPQHF. The full variable domain, rest sourced from reference TRBV15 and TRBJ1-5, is DAMVIQNPRYQVTQFGKPVTLSCSQTLNHNVMYWYQQKSSQAPKLLFHYYDKDFNNEADTPDNFQSRRPNTSFCFLDIRSPGLGDTAMYLCATSTGTVKYSNQPQHFGDGTRLSIL.

The chain combines TRBV5-4 with TRBJ1-1, with 9 bases identical to TRBD1. V shed 4 bases, J shed 8 bases, and the junction held 9 bases outside the gene matches. The CDR3 has 14 residues. Looked up from germline, CDR1 is SGHNT and CDR2 is YYREEE (reference sequence). The CDR3 spells CASSREGQGAEAFF. In nucleotides, the CDR3 is TGTGCCAGCAGCCGGGAGGGACAGGGTGCCGAAGCTTTCTTT.

Note on this clone: Other DNA sequences in the same sample also yield this CDR3. The genes are TRBV7-3 and TRBJ2-1; 11 bases agree with TRBD2. Trimming removed 5 bases from V and 4 bases from J; junction bases left unmatched: 4. CDR1 and CDR2 from the germline V gene are SGHTA and FQGTGA. The CDR3 sequence is 15 residues long. CDR3 amino acids: CASSLLAGGYNEQFF. CDR3 nucleotide sequence: TGTGCCAGCAGCCTCCTAGCGGGGGGTTACAATGAGCAGTTCTTC. Based on the CDR3 plus reference TRBV7-3 and TRBJ2-1, the full variable domain is GAGVSQTPSNKVTEKGKYVELRCDPISGHTALYWYRQSLGQGPEFLIYFQGTGAADDSGLPNDRFFAVRPEGSVSTLKIQRTERGDSAVYLCASSLLAGGYNEQFFGPGTRLTVL.

This clone has a single count. This sequence joins TRBV4-2 and TRBJ2-2; D gene uncertain. The CDR3 contains 16 residues. Trimming took 1 base from V and 1 from J, leaving 10 bases between them. Germline assignment: CDR1 LGHNA and CDR2 YNFKEQ. Here the CDR3 reads CASSQAFERNTGELFF. CDR3 nucleotide sequence: TGTGCCAGCAGCCAAGCATTTGAGCGGAACACCGGGGAGCTGTTTTTT.

The V gene is TRBV5-5, the J gene TRBJ2-1; 8 nucleotides agree with TRBD2. Germline V CDR1 and CDR2: SGHKS, YYEKEE (reference sequence). V lost 0 bases and J lost 7; bases outside the gene matches: 9. This CDR3 contains 16 residues. The DNA for the CDR3 is TGTGCCAGCAGCTTGGGACGGGGGGGCCGTTGGAATGAGCAGTTCTTC. This encodes CASSLGRGGRWNEQFF.

The rearrangement links TRBV7-9 to TRBJ2-5; maybe TRBD1 (5 bases). This CDR3 is built from 15 residues. The V end was cut by 1 base, the J end by 5 bases, with 14 bases between. Germline V gives CDR1 SEHNR, CDR2 FQNEAQ (reference sequence). The CDR3 sequence: CASSLGGSSGETQYF. CDR3 in DNA: TGTGCCAGCAGCTTAGGTGGCAGCTCAGGGGAGACCCAGTACTTC.

The chain combines TRBV11-2 with TRBJ2-7; 9 bases line up with TRBD2. V lost 7 bases, J lost 7 bases, and 8 bases stayed unmatched. This CDR3 has 13 residues. CDR1 SGHAT and CDR2 FQNNGV come from the germline V gene. For the CDR3, the DNA is TGTGCCAGCACAGGCGGGGGGGCGCAGGAGCAGTACTTC. This sequence encodes CASTGGGAQEQYF.

V and J are TRBV2 and TRBJ1-1; no clear D. The CDR3 has 14 amino acids. CDR1 SNHLY and CDR2 FYNNEI come from the germline V gene. Deletions cut 4 bases from V and 1 base from J, with 10 bases between. Here the CDR3 reads CASSVGSGNTEAFF. CDR3 sequence (DNA): TGTGCCAGCAGTGTAGGGAGCGGGAACACTGAAGCTTTCTTT.

The chain joins TRBV19 to TRBJ1-3; D remains ambiguous. Germline-derived CDR1 and CDR2 are LNHDA and SQIVND (reference sequence). V gave up 4 bases and J gave up 1 base, with 8 bases separating them. The CDR3 is 14 amino acids. The DNA of the CDR3 is TGTGCCAGTAGTACAGGTTTTTCTGGAAACACCATATATTTT. This gives the protein CASSTGFSGNTIYF.

V is TRBV10-3 and J is TRBJ2-1, with 14 positions matching TRBD2. Per germline, CDR1 ENHRY and CDR2 SYGVKD. The CDR3 runs 15 residues. The junction had 10 bases not matched to a gene; V was cut back by 11 bases and J by 7 bases. CDR3 nucleotide sequence: TGTGCCGCCTCCCGGACTAGCGGGGGGAGGAATGAGCAGTTCTTC. It yields the protein CAASRTSGGRNEQFF.

This chain connects TRBV30 to TRBJ1-2, with 8 bases aligning to TRBD1. CDR1 is GTSNPN, CDR2 SVGIG, per germline (reference sequence). CDR3 length: 15 residues. V shed 2 bases, J shed 0 bases, and the junction held 5 bases outside the gene matches. The CDR3 DNA reads as TGTGCCTGGAGTTTCGGGACAGGCTCTAACTATGGCTACACCTTC. Translation gives CAWSFGTGSNYGYTF.

V gene TRBV5-6 combines with J gene TRBJ2-2, with 8 bases aligning to TRBD2. This CDR3 comprises 18 residues. The V gene end was trimmed by 0 bases and the J gene end by 0 bases; junction bases not matched to a gene: 7. Germline-derived CDR1 and CDR2 are SGHDT and YYEEEE. Here the CDR3 reads CASSLGTSGSTNTGELFF. In DNA form, the CDR3 reads TGTGCCAGCAGCTTGGGAACTAGCGGTTCCACGAACACCGGGGAGCTGTTTTTT.

The CDR3 is CASSFTGLAGVNEQFF. CDR3 bases: TGTGCCAGCAGCTTCACGGGACTAGCGGGGGTTAATGAGCAGTTCTTC. This chain links TRBV7-9 with TRBJ2-1; 14 nucleotides match TRBD2. V trimming: 3 bases; J trimming: 7 bases; junction bases outside the gene matches: 5. Germline CDR1 and CDR2: SEHNR and FQNEAQ (reference sequence). This CDR3 has 16 amino acids.

V is TRBV9 and J is TRBJ2-7, with 9 bases lining up with TRBD1. This CDR3 has 15 amino acids. The junction had 1 base not matched to a gene; V was cut back by 0 bases and J by 0 bases. Germline loops: CDR1 SGDLS, CDR2 YYNGEE. DNA for the CDR3: TGTGCCAGCAGCGTAGAACAGGGGGCCTCCTACGAGCAGTACTTC. Its translation: CASSVEQGASYEQYF.

The chain recombines TRBV19 with TRBJ2-6, with 8 bases aligning to TRBD1. Germline CDR1 and CDR2: LNHDA and SQIVND (reference sequence). CDR3 length: 18 amino acids. V shed 5 bases, J shed 2 bases, and the junction held 11 bases outside the gene matches. The CDR3 spells CASSLWDRRRPGANVLTF. CDR3 DNA sequence: TGTGCCAGTAGTTTGTGGGACAGGAGAAGGCCTGGGGCCAACGTCCTGACTTTC.

The V and J genes are TRBV4-1 and TRBJ1-1, with 7 bases aligning to TRBD1. The V segment lost 3 bases and the J segment 4 bases; nucleotides outside the gene matches: 11. Germline CDR1 MGHRA, CDR2 YSYEKL. CDR3 length: 16 residues. The CDR3 DNA reads as TGCGCCAGCAGCCACCACCCTCACAGGGGACCCACTGAAGCTTTCTTT. Residues: CASSHHPHRGPTEAFF.

V is TRBV2 and J is TRBJ2-1, with 7 bases aligning to TRBD1. The length of the CDR3 is 13 residues. Germline trimming cut 5 bases from V and 5 bases from J; bases unmatched to any gene: 3. CDR1 is SNHLY, CDR2 FYNNEI, per germline. In nucleotides, the CDR3 is TGTGCCAGCAGTACGGACAGGAACAATGAGCAGTTCTTC. It yields the protein CASSTDRNNEQFF.

This clone was counted a few times. The V and J genes are TRBV7-9 and TRBJ1-1; TRBD1 might be the D (5 bases). Per germline, CDR1 SEHNR and CDR2 FQNEAQ (reference sequence). This CDR3 has 13 amino acids. Trimming took 4 bases from V and 1 from J, leaving 7 bases between them. The CDR3 spells CASSSQGNTEAFF. In nucleotides, the CDR3 is TGTGCCAGCAGCTCCCAGGGGAACACTGAAGCTTTCTTT.

This clone came up a few times. The gene calls are TRBV5-1 and TRBJ2-4; D gene unclear. Germline CDR1 is SGHRS and CDR2 is YFSETQ. With 4 bases removed from V and 1 base from J, the gap between germline ends came to 9 bases. CDR3 length equals 14 residues. The CDR3 nucleotides are TGCGCCAGCAGCCGTGAGAGCGCCAAAAACATTCAGTACTTC. It encodes CASSRESAKNIQYF.

The CDR3 sequence: CASSYPTGDMDYGYTF. In DNA form, the CDR3 reads TGTGCCAGCAGTTACCCTACAGGGGACATGGACTATGGCTACACCTTC. The rearrangement uses TRBV6-6 and TRBJ1-2, with 7 bases fitting TRBD1. The CDR3 covers 16 residues. In germline, CDR1 is MNHNY, CDR2 SVGAGI (reference sequence). Trimming at V came to 2 bases and at J to 3 bases, leaving 9 bases not matched to a gene.